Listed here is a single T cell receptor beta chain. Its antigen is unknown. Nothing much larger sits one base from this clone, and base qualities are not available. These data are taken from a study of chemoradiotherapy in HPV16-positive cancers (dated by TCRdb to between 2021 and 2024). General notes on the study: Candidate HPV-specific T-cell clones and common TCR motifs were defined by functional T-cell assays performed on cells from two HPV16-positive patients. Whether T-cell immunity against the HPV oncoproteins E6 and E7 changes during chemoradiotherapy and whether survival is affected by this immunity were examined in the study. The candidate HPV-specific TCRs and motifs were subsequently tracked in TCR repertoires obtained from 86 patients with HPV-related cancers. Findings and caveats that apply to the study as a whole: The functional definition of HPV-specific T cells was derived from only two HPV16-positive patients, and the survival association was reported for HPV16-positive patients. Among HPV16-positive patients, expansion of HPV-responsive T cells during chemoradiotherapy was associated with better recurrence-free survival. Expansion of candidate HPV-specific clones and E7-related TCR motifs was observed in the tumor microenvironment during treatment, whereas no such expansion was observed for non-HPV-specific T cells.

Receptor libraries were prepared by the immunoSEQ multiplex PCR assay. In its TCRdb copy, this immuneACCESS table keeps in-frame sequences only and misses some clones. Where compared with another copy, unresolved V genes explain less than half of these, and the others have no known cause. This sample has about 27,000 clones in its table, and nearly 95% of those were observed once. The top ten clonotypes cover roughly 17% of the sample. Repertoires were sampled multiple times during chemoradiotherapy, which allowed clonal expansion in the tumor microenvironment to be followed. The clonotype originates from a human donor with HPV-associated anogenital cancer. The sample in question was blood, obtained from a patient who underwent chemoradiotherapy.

The nucleotide sequence is TGTGCCAGCAGCTTGAAACCGGGACAGGGGTTGAGTTACGAGCAGTACTTC. This yields the protein CASSLKPGQGLSYEQYF. The chain employs TRBV5-4 and TRBJ2-7; TRBD1 aligns with 10 central bases. The cysteine opens and the phenylalanine closes a CDR3 of 17 amino acids. The only DNA kept is the CDR3, 51 bases in frame from the first base. V has 1 base trimmed and J has 4 bases trimmed; junction bases matching no gene number 11. Sequences SGHNT (CDR1) and YYREEE (CDR2) are obtained from the germline V gene (reference sequence).